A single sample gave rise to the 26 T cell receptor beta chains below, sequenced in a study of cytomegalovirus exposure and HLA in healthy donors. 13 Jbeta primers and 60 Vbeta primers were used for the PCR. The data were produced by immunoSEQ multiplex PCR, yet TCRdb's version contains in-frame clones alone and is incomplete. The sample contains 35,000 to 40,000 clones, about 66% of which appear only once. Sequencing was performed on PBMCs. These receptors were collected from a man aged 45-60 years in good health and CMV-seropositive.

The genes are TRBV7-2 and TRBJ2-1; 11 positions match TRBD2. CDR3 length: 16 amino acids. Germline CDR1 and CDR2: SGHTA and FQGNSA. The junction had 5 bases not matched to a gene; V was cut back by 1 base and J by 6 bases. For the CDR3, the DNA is TGTGCCAGCAGCTTAGAGTCTAGCGGGGGGATCAATGAGCAGTTCTTC. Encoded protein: CASSLESSGGINEQFF. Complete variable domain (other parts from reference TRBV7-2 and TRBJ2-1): GAGVSQSPSNKVTEKGKDVELRCDPISGHTALYWYRQSLGQGLEFLIYFQGNSAPDKSGLPSDRFSAERTGGSVSTLTIQRTQQEDSAVYLCASSLESSGGINEQFFGPGTRLTVL.

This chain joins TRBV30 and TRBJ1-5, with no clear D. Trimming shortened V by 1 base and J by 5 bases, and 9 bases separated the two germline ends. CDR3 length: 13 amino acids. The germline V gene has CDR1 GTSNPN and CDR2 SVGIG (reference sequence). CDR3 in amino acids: CAWSGGEDQPQHF. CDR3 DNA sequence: TGTGCCTGGAGTGGTGGAGAGGATCAGCCCCAGCATTTT.

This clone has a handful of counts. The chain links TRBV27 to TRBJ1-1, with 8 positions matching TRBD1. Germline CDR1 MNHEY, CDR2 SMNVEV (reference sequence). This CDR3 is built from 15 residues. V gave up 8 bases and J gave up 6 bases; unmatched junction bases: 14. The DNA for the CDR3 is TGTGCCAGCGCTGATGGGGACAGGAAGAGGGCTGAAGCTTTCTTT. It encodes CASADGDRKRAEAFF.

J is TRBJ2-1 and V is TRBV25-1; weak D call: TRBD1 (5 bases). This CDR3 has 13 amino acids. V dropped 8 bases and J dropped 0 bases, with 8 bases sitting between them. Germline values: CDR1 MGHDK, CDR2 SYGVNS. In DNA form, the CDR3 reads TGTGCCAGCCAAGGGGTCTCCTACAATGAGCAGTTCTTC. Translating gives CASQGVSYNEQFF.

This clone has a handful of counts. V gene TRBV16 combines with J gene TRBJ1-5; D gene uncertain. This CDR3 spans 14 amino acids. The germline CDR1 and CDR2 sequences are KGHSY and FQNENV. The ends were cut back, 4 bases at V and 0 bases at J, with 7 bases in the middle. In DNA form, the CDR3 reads TGTGCCAGCAGCCCCCAGATTAGCAATCAGCCCCAGCATTTT. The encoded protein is CASSPQISNQPQHF.

CDR3 sequence (DNA): TGCGCCAGCAGCTCCCGGCGGGCAGATACGCAGTATTTT. It specifies CASSSRRADTQYF. The genes are TRBV5-1 and TRBJ2-3; possibly TRBD2 for D (5 bases). Germline CDR1 reads SGHRS; CDR2 reads YFSETQ. This CDR3 has 13 residues. Trimming left V 3 bases short and J 4 bases short, with 9 bases between.

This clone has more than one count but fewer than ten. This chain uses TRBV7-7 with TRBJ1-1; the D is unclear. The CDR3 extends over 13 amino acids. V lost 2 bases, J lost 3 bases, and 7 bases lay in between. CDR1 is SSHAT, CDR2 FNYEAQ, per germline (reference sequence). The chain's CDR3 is CASSLLRDTEAFF. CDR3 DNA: TGTGCCAGCAGCTTACTGCGGGACACTGAAGCTTTCTTT.

The CDR3 is CASSQATGDNSPLHF. The CDR3 DNA is TGCGCCAGCAGCCAAGCGACAGGGGATAATTCACCCCTCCACTTT. The chain uses TRBV4-1 and TRBJ1-6; 8 positions match TRBD1. The junction had 1 base not matched to a gene; V was cut back by 1 base and J by 5 bases. CDR3 length: 15 amino acids. CDR1 and CDR2 (germline): MGHRA, YSYEKL.

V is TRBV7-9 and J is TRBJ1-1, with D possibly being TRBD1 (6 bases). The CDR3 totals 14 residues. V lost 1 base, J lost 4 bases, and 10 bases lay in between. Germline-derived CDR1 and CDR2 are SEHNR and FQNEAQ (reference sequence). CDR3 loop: CASSLVGGATEAFF. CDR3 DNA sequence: TGTGCCAGCAGCTTAGTTGGGGGGGCCACTGAAGCTTTCTTT.

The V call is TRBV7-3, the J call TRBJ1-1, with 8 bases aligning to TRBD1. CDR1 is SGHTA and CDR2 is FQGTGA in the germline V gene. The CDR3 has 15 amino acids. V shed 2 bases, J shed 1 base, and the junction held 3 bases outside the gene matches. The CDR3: CASSLDGTGNTEAFF. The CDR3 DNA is TGTGCCAGCAGCTTAGATGGGACAGGGAACACTGAAGCTTTCTTT. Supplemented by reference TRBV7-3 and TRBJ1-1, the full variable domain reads GAGVSQTPSNKVTEKGKYVELRCDPISGHTALYWYRQSLGQGPEFLIYFQGTGAADDSGLPNDRFFAVRPEGSVSTLKIQRTERGDSAVYLCASSLDGTGNTEAFFGQGTRLTVV.

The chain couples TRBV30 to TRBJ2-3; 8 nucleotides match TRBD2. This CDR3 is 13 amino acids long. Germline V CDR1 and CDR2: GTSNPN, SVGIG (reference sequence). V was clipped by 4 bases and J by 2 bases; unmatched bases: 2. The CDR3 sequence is CAWNSGVTDTQYF. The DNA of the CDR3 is TGTGCCTGGAATAGCGGGGTCACAGATACGCAGTATTTT.

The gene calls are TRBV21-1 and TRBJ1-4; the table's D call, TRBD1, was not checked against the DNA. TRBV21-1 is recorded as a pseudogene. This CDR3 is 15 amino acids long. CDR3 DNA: TGTGCCAGCAGCGTTCAGGGACAGTCTAATGAAAAACTGTTTTTT. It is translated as CASSVQGQSNEKLFF.

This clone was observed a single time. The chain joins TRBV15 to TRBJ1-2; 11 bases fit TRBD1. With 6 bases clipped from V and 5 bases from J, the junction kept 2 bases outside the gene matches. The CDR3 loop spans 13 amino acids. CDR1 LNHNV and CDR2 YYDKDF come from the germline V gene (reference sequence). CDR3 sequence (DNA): TGTGCCACCAGAGGGACAGGGGGTTATGGCTACACCTTC. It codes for CATRGTGGYGYTF.

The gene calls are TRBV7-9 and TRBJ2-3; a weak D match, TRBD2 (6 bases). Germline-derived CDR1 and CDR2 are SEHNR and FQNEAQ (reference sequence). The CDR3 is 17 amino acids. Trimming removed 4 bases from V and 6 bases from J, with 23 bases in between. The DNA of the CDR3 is TGTGCCAGCAGCTCCCAAGCGGGTAGTTCGGGGAGGGATACGCAGTATTTT. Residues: CASSSQAGSSGRDTQYF.

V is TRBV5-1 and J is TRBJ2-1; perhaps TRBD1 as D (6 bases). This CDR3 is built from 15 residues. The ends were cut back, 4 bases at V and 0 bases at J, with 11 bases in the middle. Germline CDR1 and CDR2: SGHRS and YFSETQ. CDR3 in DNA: TGCGCCAGCAGCGCCGGGACAAGCTCCTACAATGAGCAGTTCTTC. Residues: CASSAGTSSYNEQFF.

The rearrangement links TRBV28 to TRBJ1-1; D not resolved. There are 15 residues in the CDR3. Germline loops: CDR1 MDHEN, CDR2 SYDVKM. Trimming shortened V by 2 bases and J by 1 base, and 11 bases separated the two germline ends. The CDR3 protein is CASSLGGRQNTEAFF. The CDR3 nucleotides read TGTGCCAGCAGTTTAGGAGGACGGCAGAACACTGAAGCTTTCTTT. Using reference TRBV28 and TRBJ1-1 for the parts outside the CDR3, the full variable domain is DVKVTQSSRYLVKRTGEKVFLECVQDMDHENMFWYRQDPGLGLRLIYFSYDVKMKEKGDIPEGYSVSREKKERFSLILESASTNQTSMYLCASSLGGRQNTEAFFGQGTRLTVV.

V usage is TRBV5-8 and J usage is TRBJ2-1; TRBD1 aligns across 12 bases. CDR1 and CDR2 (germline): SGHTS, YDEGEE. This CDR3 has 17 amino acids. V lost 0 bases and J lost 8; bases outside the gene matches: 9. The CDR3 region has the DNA TGTGCCAGCAGCTTGGCTTGGGGACAGGGGGCGGTCGATGAGCAGTTCTTC. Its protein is CASSLAWGQGAVDEQFF.

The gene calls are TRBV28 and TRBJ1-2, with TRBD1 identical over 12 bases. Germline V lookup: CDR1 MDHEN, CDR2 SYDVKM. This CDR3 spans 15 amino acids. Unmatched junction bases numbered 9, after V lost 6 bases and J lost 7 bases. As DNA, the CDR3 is TGTGCCAGCAGCCGAAGGGACAGGGGGCGCGGTGGCTACACCTTC. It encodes CASSRRDRGRGGYTF.

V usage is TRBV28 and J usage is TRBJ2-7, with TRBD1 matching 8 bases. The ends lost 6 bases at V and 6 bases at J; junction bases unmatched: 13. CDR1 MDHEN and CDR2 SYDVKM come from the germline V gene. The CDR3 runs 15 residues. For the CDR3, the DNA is TGTGCCAGCAGCCCGGGACAGGCTGGCAACGGCGAGCAGTACTTC. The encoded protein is CASSPGQAGNGEQYF. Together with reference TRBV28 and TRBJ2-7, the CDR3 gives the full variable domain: DVKVTQSSRYLVKRTGEKVFLECVQDMDHENMFWYRQDPGLGLRLIYFSYDVKMKEKGDIPEGYSVSREKKERFSLILESASTNQTSMYLCASSPGQAGNGEQYFGPGTRLTVT.

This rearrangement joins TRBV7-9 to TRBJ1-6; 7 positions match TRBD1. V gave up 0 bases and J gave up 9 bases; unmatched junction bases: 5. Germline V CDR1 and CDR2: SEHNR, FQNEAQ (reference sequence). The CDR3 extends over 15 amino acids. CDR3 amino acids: CASSLATGSGSPLHF. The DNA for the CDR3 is TGTGCCAGCAGCTTAGCGACAGGGTCAGGTTCACCCCTCCACTTT.

The CDR3 coding sequence is TGTGCCAGCAGTCCTAGCTCCTATAATTCACCCCTCCACTTT. Translation gives CASSPSSYNSPLHF. The V and J genes are TRBV6-5 and TRBJ1-6; no firm D call. There are 14 residues in the CDR3. The germline CDR1 and CDR2 sequences are MNHEY and SVGAGI. Trimming took off 5 bases at V and 0 bases at J, with 5 bases between the two ends.

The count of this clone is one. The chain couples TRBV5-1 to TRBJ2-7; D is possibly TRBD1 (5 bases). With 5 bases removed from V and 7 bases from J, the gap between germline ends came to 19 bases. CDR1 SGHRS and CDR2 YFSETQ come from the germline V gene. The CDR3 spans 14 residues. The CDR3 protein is CASSLATGHGEQYF. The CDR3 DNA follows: TGCGCCAGCAGTCTTGCAACAGGCCATGGGGAGCAGTACTTC. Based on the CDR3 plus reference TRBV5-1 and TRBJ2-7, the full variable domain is KAGVTQTPRYLIKTRGQQVTLSCSPISGHRSVSWYQQTPGQGLQFLFEYFSETQRNKGNFPGRFSGRQFSNSRSEMNVSTLELGDSALYLCASSLATGHGEQYFGPGTRLTVT.

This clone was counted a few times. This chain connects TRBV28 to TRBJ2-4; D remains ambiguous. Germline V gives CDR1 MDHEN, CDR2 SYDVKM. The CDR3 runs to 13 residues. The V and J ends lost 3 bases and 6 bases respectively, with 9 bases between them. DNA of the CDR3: TGTGCCAGCAGTTTCGCGGATAGAAACATTCAGTACTTC. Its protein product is CASSFADRNIQYF.

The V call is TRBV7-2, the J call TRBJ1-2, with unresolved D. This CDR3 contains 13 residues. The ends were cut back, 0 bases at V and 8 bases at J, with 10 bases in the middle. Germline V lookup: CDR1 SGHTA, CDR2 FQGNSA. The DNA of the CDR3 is TGTGCCAGCAGCTTAGCGCCTCCGGGAGGCTACACCTTC. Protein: CASSLAPPGGYTF.

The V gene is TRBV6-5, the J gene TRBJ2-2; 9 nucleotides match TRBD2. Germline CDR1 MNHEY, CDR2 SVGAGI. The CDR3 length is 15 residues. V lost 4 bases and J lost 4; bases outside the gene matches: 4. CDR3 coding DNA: TGTGCCAGCAGTTCCGCGCGGGGGGGCACCGGGGAGCTGTTTTTT. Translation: CASSSARGGTGELFF.

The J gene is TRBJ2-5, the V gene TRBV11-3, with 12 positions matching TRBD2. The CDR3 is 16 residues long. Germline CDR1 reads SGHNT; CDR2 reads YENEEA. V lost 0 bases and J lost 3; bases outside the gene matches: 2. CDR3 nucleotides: TGTGCCAGCAGCTTAGATCCTAGCGGGGGGGAAGAGACCCAGTACTTC. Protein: CASSLDPSGGEETQYF.